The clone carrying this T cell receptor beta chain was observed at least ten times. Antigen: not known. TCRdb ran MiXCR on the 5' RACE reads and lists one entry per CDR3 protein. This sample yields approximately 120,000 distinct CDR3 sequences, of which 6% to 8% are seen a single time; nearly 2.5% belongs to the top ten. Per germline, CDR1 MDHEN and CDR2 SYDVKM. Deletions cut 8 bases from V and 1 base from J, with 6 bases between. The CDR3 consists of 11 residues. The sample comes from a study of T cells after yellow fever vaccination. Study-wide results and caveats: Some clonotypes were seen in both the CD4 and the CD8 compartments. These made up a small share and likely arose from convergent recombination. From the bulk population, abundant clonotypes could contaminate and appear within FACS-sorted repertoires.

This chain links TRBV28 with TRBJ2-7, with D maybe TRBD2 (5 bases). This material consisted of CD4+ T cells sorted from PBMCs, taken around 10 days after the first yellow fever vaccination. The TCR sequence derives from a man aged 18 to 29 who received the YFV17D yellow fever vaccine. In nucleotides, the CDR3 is TGTGCCAGCGGGGAGTCCTACGAGCAGTACGTC. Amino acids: CASGESYEQYV.